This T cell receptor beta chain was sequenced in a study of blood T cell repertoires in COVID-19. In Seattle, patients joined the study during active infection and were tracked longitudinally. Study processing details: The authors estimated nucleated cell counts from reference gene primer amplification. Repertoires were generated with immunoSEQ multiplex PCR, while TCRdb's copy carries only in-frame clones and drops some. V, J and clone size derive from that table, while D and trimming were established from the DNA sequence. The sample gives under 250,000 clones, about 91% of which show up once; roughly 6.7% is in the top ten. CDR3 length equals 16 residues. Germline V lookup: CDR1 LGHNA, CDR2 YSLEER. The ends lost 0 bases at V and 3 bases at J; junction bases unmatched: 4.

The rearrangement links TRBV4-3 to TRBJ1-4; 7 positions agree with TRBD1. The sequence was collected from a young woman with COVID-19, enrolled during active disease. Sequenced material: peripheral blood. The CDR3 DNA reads TGCGCCAGCAGCCAAGACACAGGGGAGGCTAATGAAAAACTGTTTTTT. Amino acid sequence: CASSQDTGEANEKLFF.